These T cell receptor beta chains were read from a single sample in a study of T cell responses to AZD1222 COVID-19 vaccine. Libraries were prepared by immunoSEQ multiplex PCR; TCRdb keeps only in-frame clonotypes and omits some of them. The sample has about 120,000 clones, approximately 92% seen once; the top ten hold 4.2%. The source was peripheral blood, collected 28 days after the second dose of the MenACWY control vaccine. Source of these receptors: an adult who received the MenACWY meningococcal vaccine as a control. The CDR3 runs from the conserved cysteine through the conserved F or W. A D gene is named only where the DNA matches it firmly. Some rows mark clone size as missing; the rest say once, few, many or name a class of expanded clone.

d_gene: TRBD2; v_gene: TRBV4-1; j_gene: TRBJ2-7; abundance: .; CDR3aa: CASSYSGADSYEQYF; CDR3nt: TGCGCCAGCAGCTACAGCGGGGCAGACTCCTACGAGCAGTACTTC
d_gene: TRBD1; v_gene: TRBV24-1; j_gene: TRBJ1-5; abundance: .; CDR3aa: CATGSTGTGDQPQHF; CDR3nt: TGTGCCACCGGATCGACCGGGACAGGGGATCAGCCCCAGCATTTT
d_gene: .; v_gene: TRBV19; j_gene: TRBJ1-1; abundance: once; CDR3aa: CASSIQGGGTEAFF; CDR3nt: TGTGCCAGTAGTATCCAGGGTGGTGGTACTGAAGCTTTCTTT
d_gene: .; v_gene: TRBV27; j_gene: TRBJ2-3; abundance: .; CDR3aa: CASSPRTDTQYF; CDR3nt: TGTGCCAGCAGTCCCCGCACAGATACGCAGTATTTT
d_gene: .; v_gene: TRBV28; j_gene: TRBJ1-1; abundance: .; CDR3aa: CASSLVSVGDTEAFF; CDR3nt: TGTGCCAGCAGTTTAGTTTCGGTAGGTGACACTGAAGCTTTCTTT
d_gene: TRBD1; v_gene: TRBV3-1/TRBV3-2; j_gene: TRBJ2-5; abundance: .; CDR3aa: CASSQRGQGGKETQYF; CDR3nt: TGTGCCAGCAGCCAAAGGGGACAGGGCGGGAAAGAGACCCAGTACTTC
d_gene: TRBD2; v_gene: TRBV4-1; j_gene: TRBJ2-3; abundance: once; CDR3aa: CASSQDQGLAGPTDTQYF; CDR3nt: TGCGCCAGCAGCCAAGATCAAGGACTAGCGGGACCCACAGATACGCAGTATTTT
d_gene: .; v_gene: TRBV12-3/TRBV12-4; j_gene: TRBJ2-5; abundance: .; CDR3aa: CASSFEETQYF; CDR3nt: TGTGCCAGCAGTTTCGAGGAGACCCAGTACTTC
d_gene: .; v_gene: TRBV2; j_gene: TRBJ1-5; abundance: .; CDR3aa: CASMGVAQPQHF; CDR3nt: TGTGCCAGCATGGGTGTGGCTCAGCCCCAGCATTTT
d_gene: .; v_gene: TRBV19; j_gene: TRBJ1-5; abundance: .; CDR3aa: CASSIAGREYQPQHF; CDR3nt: TGTGCCAGTAGTATAGCAGGGAGGGAATATCAGCCCCAGCATTTT
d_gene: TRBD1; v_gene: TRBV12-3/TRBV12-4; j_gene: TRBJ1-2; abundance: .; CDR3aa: CASSLAGTGGYTF; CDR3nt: TGTGCCAGCAGTCTAGCCGGGACAGGTGGCTACACCTTC
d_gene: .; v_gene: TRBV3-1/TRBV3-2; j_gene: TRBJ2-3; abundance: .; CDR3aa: CASSHEHGTDTQYF; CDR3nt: TGTGCCAGCAGCCATGAACACGGCACAGATACGCAGTATTTT
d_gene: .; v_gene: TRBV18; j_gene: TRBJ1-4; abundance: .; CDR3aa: CASSPDEKLFF; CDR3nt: TGTGCCAGCTCACCAGACGAAAAACTGTTTTTT
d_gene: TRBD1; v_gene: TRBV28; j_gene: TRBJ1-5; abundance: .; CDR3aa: CASRSRQGGRGNQPQHF; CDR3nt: TGTGCCAGCCGATCCCGACAGGGGGGGAGAGGCAATCAGCCCCAGCATTTT
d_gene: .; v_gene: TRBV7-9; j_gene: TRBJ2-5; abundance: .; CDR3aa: CASSWTLRNQETQYF; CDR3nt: TGTGCCAGCAGCTGGACCCTGCGGAACCAAGAGACCCAGTACTTC
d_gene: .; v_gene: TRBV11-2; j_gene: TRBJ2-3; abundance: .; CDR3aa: CASSFVLGIGDTQYF; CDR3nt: TGTGCCAGCAGCTTTGTTCTCGGGATTGGAGATACGCAGTATTTT
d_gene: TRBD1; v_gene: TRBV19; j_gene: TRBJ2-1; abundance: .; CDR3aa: CASSTSTGQGINEQFF; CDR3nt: TGTGCCAGTAGTACCTCCACGGGACAGGGCATCAATGAGCAGTTCTTC
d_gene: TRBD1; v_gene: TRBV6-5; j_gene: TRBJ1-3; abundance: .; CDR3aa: CASTLDRVHTIYF; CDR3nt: TGTGCCAGCACCTTGGACAGGGTACACACCATATATTTT
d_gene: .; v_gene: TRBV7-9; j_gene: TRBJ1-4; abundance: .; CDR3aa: CASSLTPRGVWADEKLFF; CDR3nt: TGTGCCAGCAGCTTGACGCCCCGAGGGGTGTGGGCAGATGAAAAACTGTTTTTT
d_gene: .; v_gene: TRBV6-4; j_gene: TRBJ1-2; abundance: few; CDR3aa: CASSADTQGTPYGYTF; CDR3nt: TGTGCCAGCAGTGCTGATACACAGGGTACTCCTTATGGCTACACCTTC
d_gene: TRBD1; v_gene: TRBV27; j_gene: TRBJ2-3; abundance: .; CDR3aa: CASSYRGPSTDTQYF; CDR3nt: TGTGCCAGCAGCTACAGGGGGCCTAGCACAGATACGCAGTATTTT
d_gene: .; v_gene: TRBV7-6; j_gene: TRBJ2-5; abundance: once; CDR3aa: CASSLVRETQYF; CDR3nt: TGTGCCAGCAGCTTAGTGCGGGAGACCCAGTACTTC
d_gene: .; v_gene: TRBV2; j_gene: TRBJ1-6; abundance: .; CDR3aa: CASSGGTGKSNSPLHF; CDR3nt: TGTGCCAGCAGTGGGGGTACAGGGAAATCCAATTCACCCCTCCACTTT
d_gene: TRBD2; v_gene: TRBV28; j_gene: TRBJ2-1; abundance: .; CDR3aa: CASSTRAWTSGGKYNEQFF; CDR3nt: TGTGCCAGCAGTACCCGGGCCTGGACTAGCGGGGGGAAGTACAATGAGCAGTTCTTC
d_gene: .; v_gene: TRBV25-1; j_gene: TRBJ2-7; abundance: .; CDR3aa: CASSESRDEQYF; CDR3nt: TGTGCCAGCAGTGAATCAAGAGACGAGCAGTACTTC
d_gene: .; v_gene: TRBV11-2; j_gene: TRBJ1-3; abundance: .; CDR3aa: CASSNKPHGNTIYF; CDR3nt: TGTGCCAGCAGCAACAAACCCCATGGAAACACCATATATTTT
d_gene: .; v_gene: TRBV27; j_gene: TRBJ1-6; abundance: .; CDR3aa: CASSLFGWSSYNSPLHF; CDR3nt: TGTGCCAGCAGTTTATTCGGATGGAGCTCCTATAATTCACCCCTCCACTTT
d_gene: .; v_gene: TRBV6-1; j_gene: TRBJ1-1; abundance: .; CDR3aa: CASSGQVGGEDTEAFF; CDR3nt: TGTGCCAGCAGTGGACAGGTTGGGGGGGAGGACACTGAAGCTTTCTTT
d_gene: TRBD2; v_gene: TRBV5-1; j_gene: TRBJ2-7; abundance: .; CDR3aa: CASSLDPSSGAREQYF; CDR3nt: TGCGCCAGCAGCTTGGACCCCTCTAGCGGAGCTAGGGAGCAGTACTTC
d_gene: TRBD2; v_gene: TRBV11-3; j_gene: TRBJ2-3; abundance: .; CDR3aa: CASSPGTSGTDTQYF; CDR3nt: TGTGCCAGCAGCCCCGGGACTAGCGGGACAGATACGCAGTATTTT
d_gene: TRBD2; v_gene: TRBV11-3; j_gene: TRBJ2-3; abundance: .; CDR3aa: CASSSGGPGADTQYF; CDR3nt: TGTGCCAGCAGCTCGGGGGGGCCAGGGGCAGATACGCAGTATTTT
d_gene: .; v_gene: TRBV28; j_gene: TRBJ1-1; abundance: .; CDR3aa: CASSLLINTEAFF; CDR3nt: TGTGCCAGCAGTTTACTAATTAACACTGAAGCTTTCTTT
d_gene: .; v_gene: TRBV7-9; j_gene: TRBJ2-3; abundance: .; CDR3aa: CAGTESTDTQYF; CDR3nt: TGTGCCGGGACGGAAAGCACAGATACGCAGTATTTT
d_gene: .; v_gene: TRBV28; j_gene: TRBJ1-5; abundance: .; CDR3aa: CASSSGGLGQPQHF; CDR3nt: TGTGCCAGCAGTTCAGGAGGGCTTGGCCAGCCCCAGCATTTT
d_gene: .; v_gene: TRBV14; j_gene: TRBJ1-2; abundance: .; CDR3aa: CASSQPHRGIYYGYTF; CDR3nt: TGTGCCAGCAGCCAACCCCATCGCGGAATCTACTATGGCTACACCTTC
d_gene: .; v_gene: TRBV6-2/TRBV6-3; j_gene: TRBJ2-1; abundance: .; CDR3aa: CASSYLSSEYNEQFF; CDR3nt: TGTGCCAGCAGTTACCTGTCTAGCGAATACAATGAGCAGTTCTTC
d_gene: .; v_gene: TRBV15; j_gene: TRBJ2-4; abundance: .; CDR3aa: CATSRVLVADAKNIQYF; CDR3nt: TGTGCCACCAGCAGGGTCCTGGTGGCAGACGCCAAAAACATTCAGTACTTC
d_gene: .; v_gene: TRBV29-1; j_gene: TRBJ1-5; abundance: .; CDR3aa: CSGSMGGGQPQHF; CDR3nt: TGCAGTGGGAGTATGGGGGGCGGGCAGCCCCAGCATTTT
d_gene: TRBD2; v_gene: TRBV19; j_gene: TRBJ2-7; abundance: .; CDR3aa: CASSPNTGLAGASHYEQYF; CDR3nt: TGTGCCAGTAGTCCTAATACGGGACTAGCGGGAGCGTCCCACTACGAGCAGTACTTC
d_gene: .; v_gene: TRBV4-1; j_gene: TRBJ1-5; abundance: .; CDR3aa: CASSQGGQPQHF; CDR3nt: TGCGCCAGCAGCCAGGGCGGTCAGCCCCAGCATTTT
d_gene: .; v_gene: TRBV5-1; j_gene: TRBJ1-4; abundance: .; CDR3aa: CASSLRGVGEKLFF; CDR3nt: TGCGCCAGCAGCTTGCGAGGGGTCGGTGAAAAACTGTTTTTT
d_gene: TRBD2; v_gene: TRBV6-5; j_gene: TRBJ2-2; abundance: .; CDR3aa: CASSFLTSRTGELFF; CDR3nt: TGTGCCAGCAGTTTTCTGACTAGCCGCACCGGGGAGCTGTTTTTT
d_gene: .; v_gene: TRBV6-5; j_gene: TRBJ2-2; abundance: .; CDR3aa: CASSYPRIGAPGELFF; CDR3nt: TGTGCCAGCAGTTACCCTCGTATAGGGGCGCCCGGGGAGCTGTTTTTT
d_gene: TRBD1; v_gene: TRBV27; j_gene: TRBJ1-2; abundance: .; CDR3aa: CASSMTGPYGYTF; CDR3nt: TGTGCCAGCAGTATGACAGGGCCCTATGGCTACACCTTC
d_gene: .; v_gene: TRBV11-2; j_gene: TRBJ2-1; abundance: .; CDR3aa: CASSLLSLSGEQFF; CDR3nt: TGTGCCAGCAGCTTACTGTCGCTTTCGGGTGAGCAGTTCTTC
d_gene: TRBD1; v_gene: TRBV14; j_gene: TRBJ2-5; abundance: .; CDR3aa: CASSRQGHQETQYF; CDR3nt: TGTGCCAGCAGTCGACAGGGGCACCAAGAGACCCAGTACTTC
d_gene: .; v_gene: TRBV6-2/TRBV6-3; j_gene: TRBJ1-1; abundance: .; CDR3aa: CASSYFVNTEAFF; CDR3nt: TGTGCCAGCAGTTACTTTGTGAACACTGAAGCTTTCTTT
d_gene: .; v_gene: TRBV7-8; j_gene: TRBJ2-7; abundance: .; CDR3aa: CASSLAGAQGGTYEQYF; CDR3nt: TGTGCCAGCAGCTTAGCGGGGGCCCAGGGTGGGACCTACGAGCAGTACTTC
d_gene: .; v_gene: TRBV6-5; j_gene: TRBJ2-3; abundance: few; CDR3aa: CALRLGGTADTQYF; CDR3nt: TGTGCCTTGCGCTTGGGGGGCACCGCAGATACGCAGTATTTT